This entry lists 23 T cell receptor beta chains sequenced from one sample in a study of shared clonotypes between healthy human individuals. Using immunoSEQ multiplex PCR, the repertoire was profiled, and TCRdb retains in-frame clones only, with some absent. The data contain about 680,000 clones, roughly 94% of them singletons. Naive-designated CD8 cells lacked CD45RO, were positively enriched for CCR7, and omitted terminally differentiated effector memory CD45RA+ cells. Sequencing was done on a sample of naive CD8+ T cells sorted from blood. The receptors come from a man aged 25-40 years in good health.

The gene calls are TRBV9 and TRBJ2-7; D gene uncertain. The V and J ends lost 4 bases and 6 bases respectively, with 20 bases between them. Germline values: CDR1 SGDLS, CDR2 YYNGEE. The CDR3 consists of 15 residues. The CDR3 reads CASSPPPGLYLEQYF. CDR3 coding DNA: TGTGCCAGCAGCCCCCCCCCGGGTCTTTACCTCGAGCAGTACTTC.

The chain couples TRBV11-2 to TRBJ1-4, with a weak D call TRBD1 (6 bases). The V gene's germline CDR1 is SGHAT and CDR2 FQNNGV. Trimming took 5 bases from V and 4 from J, leaving 14 bases between them. The CDR3 sequence is 15 residues long. As DNA, the CDR3 is TGTGCCAGCAGCCTCGGACAGAGAGATAATGAAAAACTGTTTTTT. It encodes CASSLGQRDNEKLFF.

The J gene is TRBJ2-7, the V gene TRBV30; 8 bases agree with TRBD1. Germline lookup yields CDR1 GTSNPN and CDR2 SVGIG (reference sequence). J gave up 0 bases and V 4 bases, and 14 bases lay outside the gene matches. The CDR3 is made up of 17 amino acids. As DNA, the CDR3 is TGTGCCTGGACCATTCGACGACAGGGGCGAAACTCCTACGAGCAGTACTTC. This encodes CAWTIRRQGRNSYEQYF.

The rearrangement uses TRBV9 and TRBJ2-1, with D possibly TRBD2 on 5 matching bases. The CDR3 covers 14 residues. From germline, CDR1 is SGDLS and CDR2 YYNGEE. V was trimmed by 0 bases and J by 7 bases, leaving 11 bases between them. The CDR3 DNA sequence: TGTGCCAGCAGCGTAGAGGGCTGGACTAATGAGCAGTTCTTC. This codes for CASSVEGWTNEQFF.

The chain has TRBV30 and TRBJ2-5; TRBD1 might be the D (5 bases). CDR1 and CDR2 (germline): GTSNPN, SVGIG (reference sequence). The CDR3 is made up of 13 amino acids. The V gene lost 0 bases and the J gene lost 4 bases, with 9 bases spanning the gap. Here the CDR3 reads CAWSVAGIETQYF. The CDR3 DNA reads as TGTGCCTGGAGTGTAGCAGGGATAGAGACCCAGTACTTC. The whole variable domain, remainder taken from reference TRBV30 and TRBJ2-5, is SQTIHQWPATLVQPVGSPLSLECTVEGTSNPNLYWYRQAAGRGLQLLFYSVGIGQISSEVPQNLSASRPQDRQFILSSKKLLLSDSGFYLCAWSVAGIETQYFGPGTRLLVL.

The chain couples TRBV28 to TRBJ1-1; D not resolved. CDR1 is MDHEN, CDR2 SYDVKM, per germline. V was cut by 5 bases and J by 7 bases, with 11 bases left in between. The CDR3 runs to 12 residues. The CDR3 reads CASSKLPYEAFF. The DNA for the CDR3 is TGTGCCAGCAGTAAGTTGCCCTATGAAGCTTTCTTT.

V usage is TRBV5-8 and J usage is TRBJ1-4; 9 bases fit TRBD1. V shed 4 bases and J 6 bases; nucleotides not matched to a gene: 7. The CDR3 has 15 residues. Germline CDR1 is SGHTS and CDR2 is YDEGEE. The CDR3 reads CASSPNRGLDEKLFF. The CDR3 DNA sequence: TGTGCCAGCAGCCCCAACAGGGGGCTCGATGAAAAACTGTTTTTT. The full variable domain, with the rest looked up from reference TRBV5-8 and TRBJ1-4, is EAGVTQSPTHLIKTRGQQATLRCSPISGHTSVYWYQQALGLGLQFLLWYDEGEERNRGNFPPRFSGRQFPNYSSELNVNALELEDSALYLCASSPNRGLDEKLFFGSGTQLSVL.

V usage is TRBV7-2 and J usage is TRBJ1-1, with 7 bases that match TRBD1. The junction had 4 bases not matched to a gene; V was cut back by 4 bases and J by 8 bases. Germline V gene sequence: CDR1 SGHTA, CDR2 FQGNSA. The CDR3 contains 12 residues. The CDR3 region has the DNA TGTGCCAGCAGCTATCACAGGGGAGAAGCTTTCTTT. Its protein is CASSYHRGEAFF.

This chain connects TRBV14 to TRBJ2-5; D is unresolved. There are 14 residues in the CDR3. Looked up from germline, CDR1 is SGHDN and CDR2 is FVKESK. V lost 0 bases, J lost 8 bases, and 13 bases lay in between. The CDR3 loop reads CASSQDRAERTQYF. DNA of the CDR3: TGTGCCAGCAGCCAAGATAGGGCCGAGAGAACCCAGTACTTC.

Worth noting for this clone: Other DNA sequences in the same sample also yield this CDR3. V and J are TRBV5-6 and TRBJ1-1, with D perhaps TRBD1 (5 bases). Germline V lookup: CDR1 SGHDT, CDR2 YYEEEE. Trimming stripped 2 bases from V and 2 bases from J, with 7 bases between. This CDR3 is built from 13 residues. The CDR3 protein is CASSLGVNTEAFF. DNA for the CDR3: TGTGCCAGCAGCTTAGGGGTAAACACTGAAGCTTTCTTT.

The CDR3 protein is CASSPDVGSDEQYF. CDR3 nucleotides: TGTGCCAGCAGCCCGGACGTCGGATCGGACGAGCAGTACTTC. V usage is TRBV7-9 and J usage is TRBJ2-7; no clear D gene. The germline gives CDR1 SEHNR, CDR2 FQNEAQ (reference sequence). The CDR3 loop spans 14 amino acids. V was pared by 5 bases and J by 5 bases, with 16 bases between.

The sample holds a few counts of this clone. The same CDR3 arises from other DNA sequences in this sample as well. The chain recombines TRBV7-8 with TRBJ2-7; 12 nucleotides align to TRBD2. V gave up 1 base and J gave up 2 bases; unmatched junction bases: 0. This CDR3 contains 15 residues. CDR1 is SGHVS, CDR2 FQNEAQ, per germline. CDR3 region: CASSLGTSGTYEQYF. CDR3 DNA sequence: TGTGCCAGCAGCTTAGGGACTAGCGGGACCTACGAGCAGTACTTC.

J is TRBJ2-7 and V is TRBV19; tentatively, D is TRBD2 (6 bases). Trimming removed 3 bases at V and 2 bases at J, with 11 bases between. The V gene's germline CDR1 is LNHDA and CDR2 SQIVND (reference sequence). The CDR3 runs 14 residues. Here the CDR3 reads CASSMVAGTYEQYF. CDR3 sequence (DNA): TGTGCCAGTAGTATGGTGGCGGGAACCTACGAGCAGTACTTC.

The rearrangement uses TRBV28 and TRBJ2-3, with no clear D. CDR3 length equals 19 residues. Per germline, CDR1 MDHEN and CDR2 SYDVKM. V was trimmed by 2 bases and J by 1 base, leaving 22 bases between them. The CDR3 DNA reads TGTGCCAGCAGTTTAAGGGCAGGAAGCCAGAACTCACGCACAGATACGCAGTATTTT. Amino acids: CASSLRAGSQNSRTDTQYF.

This clone came up once. The rearrangement links TRBV28 to TRBJ2-1; the match to TRBD1 covers 9 bases. After removal of 4 bases from V and 7 bases from J, the junction contained 23 bases not matched to a gene. The length of the CDR3 is 20 residues. Germline values: CDR1 MDHEN, CDR2 SYDVKM. CDR3 in DNA: TGTGCCAGCAGTTCAAACCGGGACAGGGTTTTTGAGGCTAGTTTAAATGAGCAGTTCTTC. Translated, it gives CASSSNRDRVFEASLNEQFF. Full variable domain (rest looked up from reference TRBV28 and TRBJ2-1): DVKVTQSSRYLVKRTGEKVFLECVQDMDHENMFWYRQDPGLGLRLIYFSYDVKMKEKGDIPEGYSVSREKKERFSLILESASTNQTSMYLCASSSNRDRVFEASLNEQFFGPGTRLTVL.

The genes are TRBV6-6 and TRBJ1-1, with 9 bases lining up with TRBD1. The germline CDR1 and CDR2 sequences are MNHNY and SVGAGI (reference sequence). After removal of 2 bases from V and 0 bases from J, the junction contained 1 base not matched to a gene. The CDR3 totals 15 residues. CDR3 DNA: TGTGCCAGCAGTTACAGGACAGGGGTGAACACTGAAGCTTTCTTT. Amino acid sequence: CASSYRTGVNTEAFF.

The chain carries TRBV27 and TRBJ2-7; 7 nucleotides line up with TRBD1. The CDR3 covers 15 residues. Germline V gene sequence: CDR1 MNHEY, CDR2 SMNVEV (reference sequence). Unmatched junction bases numbered 13, after V lost 8 bases and J lost 3 bases. The CDR3 here is CASGDPADRDYEQYF. The CDR3, as DNA: TGTGCCAGCGGAGATCCGGCCGACAGGGACTACGAGCAGTACTTC.

The chain is built from TRBV29-1 and TRBJ1-1; D gene ambiguous. The V gene lost 0 bases and the J gene lost 0 bases, with 11 bases spanning the gap. CDR3 length: 15 amino acids. CDR1 and CDR2 (germline): SQVTM, ANQGSEA. The CDR3 DNA reads TGCAGCGTTGAAGATGCCAGACTCCTGAACACTGAAGCTTTCTTT. It encodes CSVEDARLLNTEAFF.

This chain uses TRBV14 with TRBJ2-2; D remains unclear. V was clipped by 0 bases and J by 3 bases, with 8 bases between them. Germline V gene data show CDR1 as SGHDN and CDR2 as FVKESK. The CDR3 extends over 15 amino acids. This chain's CDR3 is CASSQERTYTGELFF. The CDR3 nucleotides are TGTGCCAGCAGCCAAGAAAGGACCTACACCGGGGAGCTGTTTTTT.

This clone was recorded only once. The chain carries TRBV7-9 and TRBJ2-1; D call uncertain. From germline, CDR1 is SEHNR and CDR2 FQNEAQ (reference sequence). The V gene lost 0 bases and the J gene lost 9 bases, with 12 bases spanning the gap. This CDR3 has 14 amino acids. The CDR3 coding sequence is TGTGCCAGCAGCTTAGCTATAGGAGTCTCTGAGCAGTTCTTC. Translating it yields CASSLAIGVSEQFF.

This chain links TRBV18 with TRBJ1-3, with TRBD1 matching 7 bases. This CDR3 spans 19 amino acids. After removal of 2 bases from V and 7 bases from J, the junction contained 20 bases not matched to a gene. Germline CDR1 is KGHSH and CDR2 is LQKENI. In DNA, the CDR3 is TGTGCCAGCTCACCAGAACCCGCTGATAGGGGGCGCCTAGAGAACACCATATATTTT. It yields the protein CASSPEPADRGRLENTIYF.

This chain connects TRBV15 to TRBJ1-1; a weak D match, TRBD1 (5 bases). The CDR3 totals 12 residues. The germline V and J ends were trimmed by 3 bases and 13 bases, with 15 bases remaining between them. Germline CDR1 LNHNV, CDR2 YYDKDF (reference sequence). The CDR3 protein is CATSSPGTPFFF. CDR3 sequence (DNA): TGTGCCACCAGCAGTCCCGGGACCCCTTTTTTCTTT.

As concerns this clone: Within the sample, other DNA sequences also encode this same CDR3. The rearrangement joins TRBV4-1 to TRBJ2-3; D is undetermined. The CDR3 consists of 13 residues. With 1 base removed from V and 4 bases from J, the gap between germline ends came to 6 bases. CDR1 and CDR2 (germline): MGHRA, YSYEKL. The CDR3 coding sequence is TGCGCCAGCAGCCAAGGTGTTGCAGATACGCAGTATTTT. As protein: CASSQGVADTQYF.